Listed below are T cell receptor beta chains from one sample, sequenced in a study of vaccination and CD4 T cells after COVID-19. TCRdb called the PCR reads again in MiXCR, with one record for every CDR3 protein. The sample records roughly 16,000 distinct CDR3 sequences, about 80% being singletons. These TCRs are of unknown antigen specificity. Material for sequencing was CD4+ T cells from blood, cultured in vitro. The receptors come from a human donor who had recovered from COVID-19. Each CDR3 is given with its conserved first and last residue. A D gene is named only where the DNA matches it firmly. The listing skips clone size in some rows; elsewhere it reads once, few, many or a size class.

v_gene	abundance	j_gene	d_gene	CDR3nt	CDR3aa
TRBV20-1	NA	TRBJ1-5	NA	TGCAGTGCTAGAGCCAGGGTTCGAGCTCAGCCCCAGCATTTT	CSARARVRAQPQHF
TRBV28	NA	TRBJ1-1	TRBD1	TGTGCCAGCAGTATCCAGACAGGGGCGGGAACTGAAGCTTTCTTT	CASSIQTGAGTEAFF
TRBV7-2	NA	TRBJ1-5	NA	TGTGCCAGCAGCCCAGACCCGGGGGTTCTCCAGCATTTT	CASSPDPGVLQHF
TRBV7-2	NA	TRBJ2-7	TRBD2	TGTGCCAGCAGCCCCAGAGCATTGCAGACTAGCGGGAGCCTCTCCTACGAGCAGTACTTC	CASSPRALQTSGSLSYEQYF
TRBV18	NA	TRBJ2-5	NA	TGTGCCAGCTCACCTAAAGGGAACCAAGAGACCCAGTACTTC	CASSPKGNQETQYF
TRBV6-1	NA	TRBJ1-5	NA	TGTGCCAGCAGTGGACATGCGAGCAATCAGCCCCAGCATTTT	CASSGHASNQPQHF
TRBV6-2/TRBV6-3	NA	TRBJ1-1	NA	TGTGCCATCGGGGGTCTGGGCACTGAAGCTTTCTTT	CAIGGLGTEAFF
TRBV7-2	NA	TRBJ2-5	TRBD2	TGTGCCAGCATGGGGGGGAGTGGGGTCCGGGGGACCCAGTACTTC	CASMGGSGVRGTQYF
TRBV5-1	NA	TRBJ2-1	NA	TGCGCCAGCAGCTTGCAAGGGAGTGAGCAGTTCTTC	CASSLQGSEQFF
TRBV20-1	NA	TRBJ1-2	TRBD1	TGCAGTGCTAGAGATCGGGGGACAGGGGGATTTGGCTACACCTTC	CSARDRGTGGFGYTF
TRBV27	NA	TRBJ2-1	NA	TGTGCCAGCAGTAGAAGGAATGAGCAGTTCTTC	CASSRRNEQFF
TRBV20-1	few	TRBJ2-2	NA	TGCAGCGCATGGGGGCCGAACACCGGGGAGCTGTTTTTT	CSAWGPNTGELFF
TRBV10-3	NA	TRBJ2-4	NA	TGTGCCATCAGTGACTCGAGGGGAAGGAACATTCAGTACTTC	CAISDSRGRNIQYF
TRBV19	NA	TRBJ1-1	NA	TGTGCCAGTAGTAGATCGGTTTGGGCGGGGACTGAAGCTTTCTTT	CASSRSVWAGTEAFF
TRBV2	NA	TRBJ2-3	TRBD2	TGTGCCAGCAGGGTAGCGGGAGATACGCAGTATTTT	CASRVAGDTQYF
TRBV27	NA	TRBJ1-6	TRBD1	TGTGCCAGCAGTCCCCGACAGGGGAACCGATCACCCCTCCACTTT	CASSPRQGNRSPLHF
TRBV20-1	NA	TRBJ1-1	TRBD1	TGCAGTGCTTACAGGGGAGGACGGAACACTGAAGCTTTCTTT	CSAYRGGRNTEAFF
TRBV27	NA	TRBJ2-7	TRBD1	TGTGCCAGCAGTCCTAAGACAGGGTCGAACGAGCAGTACTTC	CASSPKTGSNEQYF
TRBV7-2	NA	TRBJ1-2	NA	TGTGCCAGCAGCTTCTCTCCGGGACACCAATCGGGCTACACCTTC	CASSFSPGHQSGYTF
TRBV24-1	NA	TRBJ2-2	NA	TGTGCCACCAGTGAGCAAGGGACCCACACCGGGGAGCTGTTTTTT	CATSEQGTHTGELFF
TRBV7-2	NA	TRBJ1-5	NA	TGTGCCAGCAGTCGTGACAATCAGCCCCAGCATTTT	CASSRDNQPQHF
TRBV6-1	NA	TRBJ1-5	TRBD1	TGTGCCAGCAGTGACCCGGACAGGGCGGCACAGCCCCAGCATTTT	CASSDPDRAAQPQHF